This TCR beta chain was retrieved from a study of blood T cell repertoires in COVID-19 (dated by TCRdb to the early 2020s). The study in broad terms: Collaborator samples came from the United States, Italy and Spain and covered acute and convalescent phases of COVID-19. The material from the prospective study consisted of cDNA or gDNA derived from T cells, B-cell-depleted T cells, or PBMCs. The samples were drawn from two sources: the first 160 participants of the ongoing ImmuneRACE study, and 950 to 1,500 subjects contributed by 6 global collaborators. The sample metadata nearly always contained a de-identified subject ID, COVID-19 status, age in years and sex. Where available, HLA class I and class II types were taken from metadata supplied by the sample provider and were not determined by assay-based typing. Subjects who had been exposed to COVID-19, were actively infected with it, or had recovered from it provided the deeply sampled blood TCRbeta repertoires that made up the dataset. A freely available public database, intended as a resource for researchers studying the immune response to SARS-CoV-2, is where the repertoires were released. Results the study describes overall, beyond this receptor: The quantity of clinical and demographic metadata differed by source and by participant and was supplied without curation.

The CDR3 contains 12 residues, cysteine and phenylalanine counted. Of the read, only the CDR3 DNA is kept; its 36 bases are in frame from base 1. Trimming takes 3 bases from V and 4 bases from J, and the germline ends sit 5 bases apart. CDR1 is given as SGHDN and CDR2 as FVKESK, both from the germline V gene. TCRbeta CDR3 regions were amplified from genomic DNA using the immunoSEQ Assay, a bias-controlled multiplex PCR. Concerning the study's data processing: The number of nucleated cells in each sample was estimated by amplification of reference gene primers within the assay. To quantify the absolute abundance of each unique TCRbeta CDR3 rearrangement, sequence reads were collapsed and filtered. For each sample, productive Simpson clonality was calculated as the square root of Simpson's diversity index across productive rearrangements. What TCRdb holds here is the immuneACCESS table cut down to in-frame rearrangements. Part of the clones is not present; checked against another copy, under half of the missing clones reflect an unresolved V gene, and the others are unexplained. The DNA gave D and trimming, while V, J and clone size come from that table. Across this sample there are around 81,000 clones, with approximately 86% seen only once. The ten most abundant clones make up 6% to 8% of the sample.

Whole blood was collected in K2EDTA tubes by collaborating institutions according to the institutions' own protocols. For TCRbeta analysis, collaborators shipped samples as frozen whole blood, isolated PBMCs, or DNA extracted from either of those sample types. As for this clone: What antigen it recognizes has not been identified. No much larger clonotype is one base removed from it; base qualities were not supplied.

The sequence derives from a man aged 65 to 79 with acute or convalescent COVID-19. This chain joins TRBV14 to TRBJ2-3, with no reliable assignment of the D segment. The sequenced material came from peripheral blood. The CDR3 region: CASSQQADTQYF. The nucleotide sequence is given as TGTGCCAGCAGCCAGCAGGCAGATACGCAGTATTTT.